This T cell receptor (beta chain) was sequenced in a study of T cell changes during pregnancy in multiple sclerosis. Repertoires were generated with immunoSEQ multiplex PCR, while TCRdb's copy carries only in-frame clones and drops some. Here the sample spans over 25,000 clones, about nine tenths being singletons. Germline V CDR1 and CDR2: PRHDT, FYEKMQ (reference sequence). Trimming took 2 bases from V and 0 from J, leaving 8 bases between them. The CDR3 has 15 amino acids. This TCR was sampled from a female donor with multiple sclerosis, enrolled in a pregnancy study. Sequenced material: CD8+ T cells from peripheral blood mononuclear cells, taken in the second trimester of pregnancy. V usage is TRBV13 and J usage is TRBJ2-1; unclear D gene. CDR3 sequence (DNA): TGTGCCAGCAGCTTAAGTCTAAGCTCCTACAATGAGCAGTTCTTC. Amino acids: CASSLSLSSYNEQFF.